This T cell receptor beta chain was captured by sequencing in a study of T-cell reconstitution after alpha-beta-depleted transplantation in children. This clonotype was observed a few times. Its target is not known. Study-wide results and caveats: Expanded graft clones, several hundred of them, were reportedly the source of alpha-beta T cells about two months after transplant.

The library targeted TCRbeta and was prepared with unique molecular identifiers. TCRdb called the PCR reads again in MiXCR, with one record for every CDR3 protein. The repertoire has approximately 220,000 distinct CDR3 sequences, about a sixth of them found once; the top ten carry around 45%. The CDR3 is 14 residues long. CDR1 and CDR2 from the germline V gene are SNHLY and FYNNEI. The ends were cut back, 6 bases at V and 0 bases at J, with 11 bases in the middle. This sequence joins TRBV2 and TRBJ2-5, with no clear D. This TCR was recovered from a male patient aged 2 to 10 who had a stem cell transplant for acute lymphoblastic leukemia, so the T cells may come from the graft donor. The sequences come from PBMCs, mostly from graft donor cells, collected 360 days after TCRalphabeta/CD19-depleted stem cell transplant. Written as DNA, the CDR3 is TGTGCCAGCAGGGTTACCCCGTACCAAGAGACCCAGTACTTC. Translation gives CASRVTPYQETQYF.